Detailed here is one TCR beta chain. Germline values: CDR1 SGHTA, CDR2 FQGNSA. Trimming took 5 bases from V and 13 from J, leaving 24 bases between them. The CDR3 contains 15 residues. These data are taken from a study of blood T cell repertoires in COVID-19. Sequencing used immunoSEQ multiplex PCR; TCRdb keeps in-frame clones, though not all of them. The top ten hold roughly 10% of the sample, which has 200,000 to 250,000 clones, around 83% seen once. The sample comprised peripheral blood. The V gene is TRBV7-2, the J gene TRBJ1-5, with a weak D call TRBD1 (5 bases). The sequence derives from a woman aged 50 to 60 with COVID-19, enrolled during active disease. CDR3 DNA sequence: TGTGCCAGCAGCCCTCGGGGGGGGTCTCACGTTCATCAGCATTTT. It yields the protein CASSPRGGSHVHQHF.